Below, 3 T cell receptor beta chains from the same sample are listed, as sequenced in a study of cytomegalovirus exposure and HLA in healthy donors. Some clones are missing from TCRdb's copy, which holds only in-frame ones; the method was immunoSEQ multiplex PCR. The data show fewer than 250,000 clones, approximately 87% seen once. What was sequenced was PBMCs. These receptors all stem from a man aged 18 to 29 in good health and CMV-seronegative.

This sequence joins TRBV7-3 and TRBJ1-5; 10 positions match TRBD1. The CDR3 runs 17 residues. J gave up 5 bases and V 1 base, and 8 bases lay outside the gene matches. Germline-derived CDR1 and CDR2 are SGHTA and FQGTGA. CDR3 in DNA: TGTGCCAGCAGCTTAAACCCGGACAGGGGGAGGGATCAGCCCCAGCATTTT. This codes for CASSLNPDRGRDQPQHF.

The rearrangement uses TRBV2 and TRBJ2-2, with 9 bases identical to TRBD1. The CDR3 consists of 14 residues. Unmatched junction bases numbered 7, after V lost 9 bases and J lost 5 bases. Germline CDR1 and CDR2: SNHLY and FYNNEI. The CDR3 protein is CARGQGEWTGELFF. The CDR3, as DNA: TGTGCCAGGGGACAGGGAGAATGGACCGGGGAGCTGTTTTTT. The whole variable domain, filled in from reference TRBV2 and TRBJ2-2, reads EPEVTQTPSHQVTQMGQEVILRCVPISNHLYFYWYRQILGQKVEFLVSFYNNEISEKSEIFDDQFSVERPDGSNFTLKIRSTKLEDSAMYFCARGQGEWTGELFFGEGSRLTVL.

The chain recombines TRBV10-3 with TRBJ2-2; 7 bases are shared with TRBD2. The length of the CDR3 is 15 residues. With V trimmed by 4 bases and J by 3 bases, 5 bases remained unmatched. CDR1 ENHRY and CDR2 SYGVKD come from the germline V gene. The CDR3 DNA reads as TGTGCCATCAGTGGTGGGCTAGCGGACACCGGGGAGCTGTTTTTT. Protein product: CAISGGLADTGELFF.